This entry lists 21 T cell receptor beta chains sequenced from one sample in a study of CD8 T cells in Susac syndrome. Random hexamers were used to reverse transcribe an amount of roughly 0.5 to 1 ug RNA. From the immunoSEQ multiplex PCR reads, TCRdb called clonotypes with MiXCR, one entry per CDR3 protein. The data contain roughly 180,000 distinct CDR3 sequences, 90% to 95% of them singletons. The source material was CD4+ T cells from PBMCs. Receptor source: a human donor with Susac syndrome.

V usage is TRBV18 and J usage is TRBJ2-7; D is unresolved. The V gene's germline CDR1 is KGHSH and CDR2 LQKENI. The CDR3 is made up of 13 amino acids. V was cut by 6 bases and J by 5 bases, with 14 bases left in between. The CDR3: CASSPLLYDEQYF. The CDR3 nucleotides read TGTGCCAGCTCCCCCCTTTTGTATGACGAGCAGTACTTC.

The rearrangement joins TRBV2 to TRBJ1-1; D is perhaps TRBD1 (5 bases). Trimming cost V 5 bases and J 6 bases, with 16 bases left between them. This CDR3 has 14 amino acids. Per germline, CDR1 SNHLY and CDR2 FYNNEI. The CDR3 coding sequence is TGTGCCAGCAGTCCATTACCCCGGGGCGCTGAAGCTTTCTTT. Translated, it gives CASSPLPRGAEAFF.

This clonotype is a singleton in its sample. The rearrangement joins TRBV4-1 to TRBJ2-3; D is possibly TRBD2 (5 bases). Germline V CDR1 and CDR2: MGHRA, YSYEKL. V shed 3 bases and J shed 0 bases, with 13 bases lying between them. This CDR3 region has 16 residues. The CDR3 DNA is TGCGCCAGCAGCCAGCAGGACTTAACTAGCACAGATACGCAGTATTTT. Amino acids: CASSQQDLTSTDTQYF.

This chain links TRBV30 with TRBJ1-4, with a tentative D call TRBD1 (5 bases). V shed 3 bases and J shed 9 bases, with 14 bases lying between them. Germline V gene sequence: CDR1 GTSNPN, CDR2 SVGIG (reference sequence). The CDR3 is 13 residues long. The CDR3: CAWSPGRSQKLFF. As DNA, the CDR3 is TGTGCCTGGAGCCCAGGGCGTTCCCAAAAACTGTTTTTT.

The genes are TRBV18 and TRBJ2-1; TRBD1 matches 9 bases. Germline loops: CDR1 KGHSH, CDR2 LQKENI. V trimming: 2 bases; J trimming: 10 bases; junction bases outside the gene matches: 12. The CDR3 spans 16 residues. CDR3: CASSPGVQGASGEQFF. The CDR3 coding sequence is TGTGCCAGCTCACCAGGAGTACAGGGGGCTTCGGGGGAGCAGTTCTTC. Full variable domain (rest looked up from reference TRBV18 and TRBJ2-1): NAGVMQNPRHLVRRRGQEARLRCSPMKGHSHVYWYRQLPEEGLKFMVYLQKENIIDESGMPKERFSAEFPKEGPSILRIQQVVRGDSAAYFCASSPGVQGASGEQFFGPGTRLTVL.

The chain uses TRBV6-1 and TRBJ2-6; TRBD1 is a possible D gene (6 bases). The V end was cut by 7 bases, the J end by 10 bases, with 23 bases between. The CDR3 runs to 16 residues. Germline CDR1 MNHNS, CDR2 SASEGT. The CDR3 nucleotides are TGTGCCAGCACCATTGGACAGCCGGCTTATCTGAACGTCCTGACTTTC. Translating it yields CASTIGQPAYLNVLTF.

This clonotype was seen a single time. V usage is TRBV6-6 and J usage is TRBJ1-2; D remains ambiguous. V lost 2 bases and J 8 bases, leaving 12 bases between the germline ends. The CDR3 contains 13 residues. Germline V gene sequence: CDR1 MNHNY, CDR2 SVGAGI (reference sequence). CDR3 sequence: CASSYGDEEGYTF. The CDR3 DNA reads as TGTGCCAGCAGTTACGGCGATGAAGAAGGCTACACCTTC.

In its sample, this clonotype was seen once. This chain connects TRBV6-5 to TRBJ1-5, with 9 positions matching TRBD1. The trim removed 6 bases at V and 11 bases at J, leaving 11 bases unmatched. This CDR3 is 14 amino acids long. From germline, CDR1 is MNHEY and CDR2 SVGAGI. The DNA of the CDR3 is TGTGCCAGCAGCGAGACAGGGGGAACCCCAGCCCAGCATTTT. Its protein product is CASSETGGTPAQHF.

The rearrangement uses TRBV6-6 and TRBJ2-1; 13 positions match TRBD2. Germline CDR1 is MNHNY and CDR2 is SVGAGI (reference sequence). Losses at the gene ends were 4 bases for V and 5 bases for J; bases not matched to a gene: 5. The CDR3 covers 16 residues. As DNA, the CDR3 is TGTGCCAGCAGTTCAACGACTAGCGGGAGGAACAATGAGCAGTTCTTC. Translated: CASSSTTSGRNNEQFF.

CDR3 nucleotide sequence: TGCAGTGCTAGAGATGCGGGGAGCTCCTACGAGCAGTACTTC. This translates into CSARDAGSSYEQYF. The chain couples TRBV20-1 to TRBJ2-7, with a weak D call TRBD2 (6 bases). The CDR3 is made up of 14 amino acids. V lost 0 bases and J 0 bases, leaving 9 bases between the germline ends. CDR1 and CDR2 from the germline V gene are DFQATT and SNEGSKA (reference sequence).

The DNA of the CDR3 is TGCAGTGCTACCGAGTGGACCTACAATGAGCAGTTCTTC. Protein product: CSATEWTYNEQFF. The gene calls are TRBV20-1 and TRBJ2-1, with D uncertain. The CDR3 extends over 13 amino acids. Germline lookup yields CDR1 DFQATT and CDR2 SNEGSKA (reference sequence). The germline V and J ends were trimmed by 4 bases and 2 bases, with 9 bases remaining between them.

This chain uses TRBV29-1 with TRBJ1-1, with D perhaps TRBD1 (5 bases). The V gene lost 5 bases and the J gene lost 4 bases, with 14 bases spanning the gap. The CDR3 length is 13 residues. From germline, CDR1 is SQVTM and CDR2 ANQGSEA. CDR3 DNA sequence: TGCAGCGTTTCGGGAGGGACCTTCACTGAAGCTTTCTTT. Protein: CSVSGGTFTEAFF.

The rearrangement uses TRBV7-9 and TRBJ2-7; 10 nucleotides agree with TRBD2. V gave up 4 bases and J gave up 3 bases; unmatched junction bases: 15. CDR1 and CDR2 from the germline V gene are SEHNR and FQNEAQ (reference sequence). The CDR3 spans 18 residues. The DNA for the CDR3 is TGTGCCAGCAGCTCCCCCTCGAGCGGGAGGGCCGCCCTCTACGAGCAGTACTTC. Amino acids: CASSSPSSGRAALYEQYF.

The chain has TRBV5-6 and TRBJ1-5, with a possible D match to TRBD1 (6 bases). Trimming took 0 bases from V and 6 from J, leaving 13 bases between them. Germline CDR1 is SGHDT and CDR2 is YYEEEE. The CDR3 spans 15 residues. This chain's CDR3 is CASSLAGAGIQPQHF. The CDR3 region has the DNA TGTGCCAGCAGCTTGGCGGGGGCAGGGATTCAGCCCCAGCATTTT.

The genes are TRBV3-1 and TRBJ2-7; TRBD1 agrees at 7 bases. This CDR3 has 16 residues. The ends lost 2 bases at V and 3 bases at J; junction bases unmatched: 10. Germline V gives CDR1 LGHDT, CDR2 YNNKEL (reference sequence). The CDR3 sequence is CASSQTSGTAIYEQYF. CDR3 DNA sequence: TGTGCCAGCAGCCAAACGAGTGGGACAGCCATCTACGAGCAGTACTTC.

The chain joins TRBV20-1 to TRBJ2-6, with D possibly called TRBD1 or TRBD2 (5 bases each). The CDR3 runs to 16 residues. V dropped 1 base and J dropped 0 bases, with 10 bases sitting between them. CDR1 is DFQATT and CDR2 is SNEGSKA in the germline V gene (reference sequence). As DNA, the CDR3 is TGCAGTGCTAGAGTTGGGGGTTCCTCTGGGGCCAACGTCCTGACTTTC. This codes for CSARVGGSSGANVLTF.

The chain carries TRBV11-2 and TRBJ1-1; maybe TRBD1 (5 bases). Looked up from germline, CDR1 is SGHAT and CDR2 is FQNNGV. CDR3 length: 14 amino acids. Trimming pared 7 bases from V and 1 base from J, leaving 13 bases between. The CDR3 bases are TGTGCCAGCACCAGCGGGACTTGGAACACTGAAGCTTTCTTT. It translates to CASTSGTWNTEAFF.

V usage is TRBV9 and J usage is TRBJ1-2, with D perhaps TRBD1 (6 bases). This CDR3 spans 15 amino acids. Trimming shortened V by 4 bases and J by 8 bases, and 21 bases separated the two germline ends. Germline V CDR1 and CDR2: SGDLS, YYNGEE. CDR3 sequence reads: CASSPREGEVGGYTF. The CDR3 bases are TGTGCCAGCAGCCCCCGCGAGGGGGAAGTGGGGGGCTACACCTTC.

This clonotype has a single count. The gene calls are TRBV18 and TRBJ1-1; possible D gene TRBD1, 5 bases. The V and J ends lost 1 base and 1 base respectively, with 13 bases between them. The CDR3 has 16 residues. Germline V lookup: CDR1 KGHSH, CDR2 LQKENI. Here the CDR3 reads CASSPLGGSPNTEAFF. The DNA for the CDR3 is TGTGCCAGCTCACCACTGGGGGGAAGCCCGAACACTGAAGCTTTCTTT.

The chain carries TRBV27 and TRBJ1-5; D is undetermined. The CDR3 has 14 amino acids. The V gene lost 4 bases and the J gene lost 4 bases, with 11 bases spanning the gap. Germline V lookup: CDR1 MNHEY, CDR2 SMNVEV (reference sequence). The DNA for the CDR3 is TGTGCCAGCAGTTCCAGAGAACCTAATCAGCCCCAGCATTTT. Translated, it gives CASSSREPNQPQHF.

The rearrangement joins TRBV12-3 or TRBV12-4 to TRBJ1-2; D not resolved. Trimming left V 3 bases short and J 5 bases short, with 7 bases between. This CDR3 spans 12 amino acids. The CDR3 nucleotides are TGTGCCAGCAGTTTTCGCGCGTATGGCTACACCTTC. Amino acids: CASSFRAYGYTF.